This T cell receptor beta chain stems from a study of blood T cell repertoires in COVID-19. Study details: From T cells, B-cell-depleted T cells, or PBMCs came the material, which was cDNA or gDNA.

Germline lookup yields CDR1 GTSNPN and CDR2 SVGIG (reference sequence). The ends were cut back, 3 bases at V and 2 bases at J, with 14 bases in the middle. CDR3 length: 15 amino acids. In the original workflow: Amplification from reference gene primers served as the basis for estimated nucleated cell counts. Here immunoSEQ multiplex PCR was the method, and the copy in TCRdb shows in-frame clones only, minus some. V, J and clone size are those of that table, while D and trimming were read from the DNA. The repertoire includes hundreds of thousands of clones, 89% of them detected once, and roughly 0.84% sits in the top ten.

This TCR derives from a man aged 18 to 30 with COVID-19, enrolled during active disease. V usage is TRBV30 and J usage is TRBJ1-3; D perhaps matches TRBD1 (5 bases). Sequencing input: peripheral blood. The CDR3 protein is CAWSVYRQPGNTIYF. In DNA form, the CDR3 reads TGTGCCTGGAGCGTATACAGGCAGCCTGGAAACACCATATATTTT.